The next 28 T cell receptor beta chains were all read from a single sample in a study of graft-versus-host responses after intestinal transplantation. Method: immunoSEQ multiplex PCR; TCRdb's copy keeps in-frame clones and lacks some. The sample holds about 90,000 clones; 82% are singletons and the top ten take approximately 0.78%. Their antigens remain unidentified. Material: unstimulated CD4+ T cells sorted from spleen or lymph node cells, obtained before intestinal transplant. The receptors here all came from a human donor who received an intestinal transplant.

The chain joins TRBV5-1 to TRBJ2-5; 8 bases are shared with TRBD1. The DNA end is a closer match to TRBJ2-7, so the J assignment may be wrong. The CDR3 has 16 amino acids. Per the germline V gene, CDR1 is SGHRS and CDR2 is YFSETQ. The CDR3 is CASSLDSQGAFYEQYF. In DNA form, the CDR3 reads TGCGCCAGCAGCTTGGACAGCCAGGGGGCTTTCTACGAGCAGTACTTC.

The chain combines TRBV7-2 with TRBJ1-2, with a weak D call TRBD1 (6 bases). With 7 bases removed from V and 7 bases from J, the gap between germline ends came to 19 bases. There are 14 residues in the CDR3. The V gene's germline CDR1 is SGHTA and CDR2 FQGNSA. CDR3 nucleotides: TGTGCCAGCAACCAGGTGGGAGGGGGGGCTGGCTACACCTTC. Encoded protein: CASNQVGGGAGYTF.

The chain carries TRBV6-6 and TRBJ2-2; the match to TRBD1 covers 7 bases. Germline CDR1 MNHNY, CDR2 SVGAGI (reference sequence). Trimming cost V 0 bases and J 6 bases; bases outside gene matches: 4. The CDR3 covers 15 residues. The CDR3 protein is CASSYSRGPAGELFF. CDR3 nucleotide sequence: TGTGCCAGCAGTTACTCGAGGGGGCCCGCCGGGGAGCTGTTTTTT.

V gene TRBV27 combines with J gene TRBJ2-1, with 8 bases lining up with TRBD1. Germline V gene sequence: CDR1 MNHEY, CDR2 SMNVEV (reference sequence). The CDR3 contains 16 residues. The V and J ends lost 5 bases and 6 bases, in that order; junction bases with no gene match: 12. CDR3 nucleotide sequence: TGTGCCAGCAGTCCCCATGGGACAGGTACGTTCAATGAGCAGTTCTTC. Protein sequence: CASSPHGTGTFNEQFF.

The count of this clone is one. This rearrangement joins TRBV28 to TRBJ2-2, with 9 bases identical to TRBD1. With 5 bases clipped from V and 3 bases from J, the junction kept 10 bases outside the gene matches. This CDR3 is built from 17 residues. CDR1 and CDR2 from the germline V gene are MDHEN and SYDVKM. The CDR3 loop is CASSPGNRGLDTGELFF. In DNA, the CDR3 is TGTGCCAGCAGTCCAGGAAACAGGGGGCTGGACACCGGGGAGCTGTTTTTT.

The rearrangement uses TRBV10-2 and TRBJ2-3; maybe TRBD2 (5 bases). This CDR3 is built from 13 residues. The V gene's germline CDR1 is WSHSY and CDR2 SAAADI. The V end lost 5 bases, the J end lost 2 bases, and 8 bases lay between the germline ends. The CDR3 here is CASSTGFTDTQYF. CDR3 bases: TGCGCCAGCAGTACGGGGTTCACAGATACGCAGTATTTT.

V and J are TRBV11-2 and TRBJ2-1; TRBD2 matches 11 bases. After removal of 2 bases from V and 8 bases from J, the junction contained 11 bases not matched to a gene. This CDR3 contains 17 residues. CDR1 and CDR2 (germline): SGHAT, FQNNGV. The CDR3 coding sequence is TGTGCCAGCAGCTTAAGGGCTCTAGCGGGGGGTCCCCATGAGCAGTTCTTC. The encoded protein is CASSLRALAGGPHEQFF.

CDR3 sequence (DNA): TGTGCCAGTAGTCCATCTTCTTCGGGACAGCCCTACAATGAGCAGTTCTTC. Translating gives CASSPSSSGQPYNEQFF. The chain is built from TRBV19 and TRBJ2-1; TRBD1 agrees at 7 bases. The CDR3 extends over 17 amino acids. Germline V gene lookup returns CDR1 LNHDA and CDR2 SQIVND (reference sequence). J gave up 2 bases and V 5 bases, and 12 bases lay outside the gene matches.

The chain is built from TRBV2 and TRBJ2-7, with D perhaps TRBD1 (5 bases). V lost 2 bases to trimming and J lost 4 bases, with 12 bases between them. The CDR3 runs to 14 residues. Germline loops: CDR1 SNHLY, CDR2 FYNNEI. The CDR3, as DNA: TGTGCCAGCAGTGAACAGGGAATGGGATACGAGCAGTACTTC. Protein product: CASSEQGMGYEQYF.

The rearrangement uses TRBV19 and TRBJ1-4; possible D gene TRBD1, 5 bases. Germline V lookup: CDR1 LNHDA, CDR2 SQIVND (reference sequence). The CDR3 length is 15 residues. Between the trimmed V and J ends, which lost 3 bases and 8 bases, there was a span of 16 bases. The CDR3 region is CASSIRGTSPEKLFF. CDR3 in DNA: TGTGCCAGTAGTATTCGAGGGACTTCGCCCGAAAAACTGTTTTTT.

The rearrangement links TRBV5-6 to TRBJ2-7, with D perhaps matching TRBD2 (6 bases). There are 14 residues in the CDR3. Per germline, CDR1 SGHDT and CDR2 YYEEEE. The V gene lost 0 bases and the J gene lost 0 bases, with 7 bases spanning the gap. The CDR3 DNA follows: TGTGCCAGCAGCTTGGCGGGGGACTCCTACGAGCAGTACTTC. Residues: CASSLAGDSYEQYF.

The chain joins TRBV6-1 to TRBJ2-7, with D uncertain. Trimming took 3 bases from V and 3 from J, leaving 9 bases between them. This CDR3 comprises 13 residues. CDR1 is MNHNS and CDR2 is SASEGT in the germline V gene. In DNA form, the CDR3 reads TGTGCCAGCAGTGACCTGGCAAACTACGAGCAGTACTTC. Translating it yields CASSDLANYEQYF.

The chain joins TRBV19 to TRBJ2-2; 11 bases agree with TRBD1. V was clipped by 3 bases and J by 8 bases; unmatched bases: 5. CDR3 length: 15 amino acids. CDR1 and CDR2 (germline): LNHDA, SQIVND (reference sequence). CDR3 loop: CASSIGTGGSGELFF. The CDR3 nucleotides are TGTGCCAGTAGTATCGGGACAGGGGGATCGGGGGAGCTGTTTTTT.

The rearrangement joins TRBV5-1 to TRBJ1-2, with D tentatively TRBD1 (5 bases). From germline, CDR1 is SGHRS and CDR2 YFSETQ. The CDR3 is made up of 15 amino acids. Trimming removed 0 bases from V and 4 bases from J, with 13 bases in between. The CDR3 region has the DNA TGCGCCAGCAGCTTGGCCGCGCAGGGATCCTATGGCTACACCTTC. Translated: CASSLAAQGSYGYTF.

V gene TRBV10-3 combines with J gene TRBJ2-7, with D possibly TRBD1 on 7 matching bases. Germline values: CDR1 ENHRY, CDR2 SYGVKD. This CDR3 spans 14 amino acids. V was cut by 4 bases and J by 3 bases, with 13 bases left in between. The CDR3 region is CAISAGGQYYEQYF. As DNA, the CDR3 is TGTGCCATCAGTGCCGGGGGACAGTACTACGAGCAGTACTTC.

V and J are TRBV7-2 and TRBJ1-2; the match to TRBD1 covers 9 bases. Germline-derived CDR1 and CDR2 are SGHTA and FQGNSA. V was pared by 0 bases and J by 4 bases, with 3 bases of the junction left unmatched. The length of the CDR3 is 15 residues. The chain's CDR3 is CASSLAGTGLYGYTF. CDR3 nucleotide sequence: TGTGCCAGCAGCTTAGCCGGGACAGGGCTCTATGGCTACACCTTC.

V is TRBV19 and J is TRBJ1-1, with D maybe TRBD1 (6 bases). V gave up 3 bases and J gave up 3 bases, with 8 bases separating them. The CDR3 contains 13 residues. Germline V gives CDR1 LNHDA, CDR2 SQIVND (reference sequence). This chain's CDR3 is CASSIGQYTEAFF. CDR3 bases: TGTGCCAGTAGTATCGGACAGTACACTGAAGCTTTCTTT. Supplemented by reference TRBV19 and TRBJ1-1, the full variable domain reads DGGITQSPKYLFRKEGQNVTLSCEQNLNHDAMYWYRQDPGQGLRLIYYSQIVNDFQKGDIAEGYSVSREKKESFPLTVTSAQKNPTAFYLCASSIGQYTEAFFGQGTRLTVV.

The chain joins TRBV5-1 to TRBJ1-4, with 7 bases identical to TRBD1. Germline CDR1 SGHRS, CDR2 YFSETQ. V lost 0 bases to trimming and J lost 7 bases; unmatched junction nucleotides: 6. CDR3 size: 15 residues. CDR3 sequence: CASSLGDRISEKLFF. For the CDR3, the DNA is TGCGCCAGCAGCTTGGGGGACAGAATAAGTGAAAAACTGTTTTTT.

This chain connects TRBV9 to TRBJ2-5; TRBD1 agrees at 9 bases. CDR3 length: 16 residues. Germline V gene data show CDR1 as SGDLS and CDR2 as YYNGEE. Trimming at V came to 4 bases and at J to 2 bases, leaving 9 bases not matched to a gene. The chain's CDR3 is CASSKSGTGFQETQYF. The DNA for the CDR3 is TGTGCCAGCAGCAAATCCGGGACAGGGTTTCAAGAGACCCAGTACTTC.

This sequence joins TRBV6-6 and TRBJ2-3, with 9 bases fitting TRBD2. The CDR3 extends over 16 amino acids. CDR1 and CDR2 (germline): MNHNY, SVGAGI (reference sequence). V lost 3 bases and J lost 7; bases outside the gene matches: 11. The CDR3 bases are TGTGCCAGCAGTTATCAAGCGGGGGGCCCGCGAAATACGCAGTATTTT. The encoded protein is CASSYQAGGPRNTQYF.

The chain has TRBV9 and TRBJ2-3, with TRBD2 matching over 8 bases. Germline-derived CDR1 and CDR2 are SGDLS and YYNGEE. The CDR3 extends over 14 amino acids. Trimming removed 4 bases from V and 6 bases from J; junction bases left unmatched: 7. CDR3 sequence (DNA): TGTGCCAGCAGCCTGAGGACTAGCTCTGATACGCAGTATTTT. It encodes CASSLRTSSDTQYF. Using reference TRBV9 and TRBJ2-3 for the parts outside the CDR3, the full variable domain is DSGVTQTPKHLITATGQRVTLRCSPRSGDLSVYWYQQSLDQGLQFLIQYYNGEERAKGNILERFSAQQFPDLHSELNLSSLELGDSALYFCASSLRTSSDTQYFGPGTRLTVL.

The V gene is TRBV19, the J gene TRBJ1-5; maybe TRBD1 (6 bases). Germline V gene sequence: CDR1 LNHDA, CDR2 SQIVND (reference sequence). This CDR3 contains 13 residues. V shed 7 bases and J shed 7 bases, with 14 bases lying between them. The DNA for the CDR3 is TGTGCCAGTACCACCACAGGGTACCAGCCCCAGCATTTT. Protein sequence: CASTTTGYQPQHF.

The chain uses TRBV6-1 and TRBJ2-7; D perhaps matches TRBD2 (6 bases). V lost 6 bases and J lost 5, with 17 bases in between. The CDR3 extends over 14 amino acids. From germline, CDR1 is MNHNS and CDR2 SASEGT. The CDR3: CASRAFSSGDEQYF. Here the CDR3 DNA reads TGTGCCAGCAGAGCATTTTCGTCGGGAGACGAGCAGTACTTC.

This clone is a singleton in its sample. The chain uses TRBV2 and TRBJ2-4; D perhaps matches TRBD2 (6 bases). CDR1 and CDR2 (germline): SNHLY, FYNNEI. The CDR3 contains 16 residues. V gave up 5 bases and J gave up 1 base, with 15 bases separating them. CDR3 DNA sequence: TGTGCCAGCAGTCCACTCCTTGGAGGGGCCAAAAACATTCAGTACTTC. This sequence encodes CASSPLLGGAKNIQYF.

The rearrangement links TRBV28 to TRBJ1-1; a weak D match, TRBD1 (5 bases). In germline, CDR1 is MDHEN, CDR2 SYDVKM. V lost 5 bases to trimming and J lost 0 bases, with 10 bases between them. CDR3 length equals 14 residues. The chain's CDR3 is CASSGGGMNTEAFF. CDR3 nucleotides: TGTGCCAGCAGTGGGGGAGGAATGAACACTGAAGCTTTCTTT.

This clone was seen once. This chain connects TRBV19 to TRBJ1-1, with 7 bases that match TRBD1. The CDR3 is 15 amino acids. After removal of 0 bases from V and 5 bases from J, the junction contained 6 bases not matched to a gene. Germline-derived CDR1 and CDR2 are LNHDA and SQIVND (reference sequence). The CDR3 protein is CASSIDWAGGTEAFF. The CDR3 DNA reads TGTGCCAGTAGTATAGATTGGGCAGGGGGGACTGAAGCTTTCTTT.

This clone was detected only once. The CDR3 protein is CASSPSRNTGELFF. The CDR3, as DNA: TGTGCCAGCTCACCATCCAGAAACACCGGGGAGCTGTTTTTT. The rearrangement joins TRBV18 to TRBJ2-2; no clear D. CDR3 length: 14 residues. Looked up from germline, CDR1 is KGHSH and CDR2 is LQKENI. The germline V and J ends were trimmed by 2 bases and 2 bases, with 6 bases remaining between them.

The CDR3 sequence: CAIRAGGSTYNEQFF. CDR3 coding DNA: TGTGCCATCAGGGCGGGCGGGAGTACCTACAATGAGCAGTTCTTC. The chain carries TRBV10-3 and TRBJ2-1; 7 bases are shared with TRBD2. The CDR3 extends over 15 amino acids. J gave up 2 bases and V 6 bases, and 7 bases lay outside the gene matches. Germline V lookup: CDR1 ENHRY, CDR2 SYGVKD.